Below, one TCR beta chain is given with its context. It lacks a known antigen. Within one base of it there is no much larger clone, and no base qualities were kept. The collaborating institutions used their own protocols to collect whole blood in K2EDTA tubes. Collaborator samples were shipped for TCRbeta analysis as frozen whole blood, isolated PBMCs, or DNA extracted from either sample type. The sample is drawn from a study of blood T cell repertoires in COVID-19 (dated by TCRdb to 2020 to 2022). Background on the whole study: The collaborator samples originated in the United States, Italy and Spain and spanned the acute and convalescent phases of COVID-19. The prospective study material was composed of cDNA or gDNA derived from T cells, B-cell-depleted T cells, or PBMCs. The dataset comprised deeply sampled blood TCRbeta repertoires from subjects exposed to, actively infected with, or recovered from COVID-19. The repertoires were made available in a free public database intended to serve as a resource for research on the immune response to SARS-CoV-2. The samples were drawn from the first 160 participants of the ongoing ImmuneRACE study and from about 1,200 subjects provided by 6 global collaborators. Nearly every sample came with metadata listing a de-identified subject ID, COVID-19 status, age in years and sex. Where available, HLA class I and class II types were obtained from metadata supplied by the sample provider rather than from assay-based typing.

CDR1 and CDR2, looked up from the germline V gene (reference sequence), are LNHNV and YYDKDF. The CDR3 measures 15 amino acids from cysteine to phenylalanine. The retained sequence is limited to the CDR3, 45 bases, with the frame set at the first base. V loses 1 base, J loses 5 bases, and the germline ends lie 11 bases apart. The immunoSEQ Assay, a bias-controlled multiplex PCR, was used to amplify TCRbeta CDR3 regions from genomic DNA. Concerning the study's data processing: Nucleated cell counts per sample were estimated from amplification of reference gene primers within the assay. To quantify the absolute abundance of each unique TCRbeta CDR3 rearrangement, sequence reads were collapsed and filtered. For each sample, productive Simpson clonality was calculated by taking the square root of Simpson's diversity index across productive rearrangements. TCRdb holds this immuneACCESS table with in-frame rearrangements only. Some clones are missing; in checked studies, unresolved V genes explain under half, and the rest has no known cause. That table furnishes V, J and clone size, whereas the DNA furnished D and trimming. The sample profile shows roughly 290,000 clones; around 85% of them were found once. The top ten clonotypes cover around 4.2% of the sample.

Points the paper makes about the study in general: The amount of clinical and demographic metadata varied by source and participant and was provided uncurated.

This sequence was found in a woman between 50 and 59 years old with active or convalescent COVID-19. Sequencing used peripheral blood. The rearranged segments are TRBV15 and TRBJ1-4, with the D gene not clear enough to name. In nucleotides, the sequence is TGTGCCACCAGCAGAGTTGGTGGAGGGAATGAAAAACTGTTTTTT. This gives the protein CATSRVGGGNEKLFF.